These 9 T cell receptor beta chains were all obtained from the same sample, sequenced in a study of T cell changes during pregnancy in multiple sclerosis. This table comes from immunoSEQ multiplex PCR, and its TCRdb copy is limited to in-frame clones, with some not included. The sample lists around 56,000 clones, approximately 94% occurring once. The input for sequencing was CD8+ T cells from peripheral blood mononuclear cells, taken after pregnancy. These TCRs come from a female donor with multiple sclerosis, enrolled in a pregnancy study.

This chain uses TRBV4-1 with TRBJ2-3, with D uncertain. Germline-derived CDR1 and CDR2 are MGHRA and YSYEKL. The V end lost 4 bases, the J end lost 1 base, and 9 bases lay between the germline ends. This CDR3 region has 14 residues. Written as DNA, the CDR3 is TGCGCCAGCAGCCTACGACTCGGCACAGATACGCAGTATTTT. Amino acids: CASSLRLGTDTQYF.

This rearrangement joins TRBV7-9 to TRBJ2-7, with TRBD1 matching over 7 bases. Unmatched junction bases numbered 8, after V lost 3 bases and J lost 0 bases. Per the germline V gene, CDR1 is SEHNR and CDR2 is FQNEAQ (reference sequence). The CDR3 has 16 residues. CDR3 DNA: TGTGCCAGCAGCTTGTCTTGGGGACAGAGCTCCTACGAGCAGTACTTC. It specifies CASSLSWGQSSYEQYF.

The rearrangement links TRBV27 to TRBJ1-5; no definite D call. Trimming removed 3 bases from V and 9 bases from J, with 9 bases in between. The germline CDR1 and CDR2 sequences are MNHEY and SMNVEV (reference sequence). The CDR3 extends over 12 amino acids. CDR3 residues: CASSFSAGPQHF. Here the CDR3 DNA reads TGTGCCAGCAGTTTTTCTGCCGGGCCCCAGCATTTT.

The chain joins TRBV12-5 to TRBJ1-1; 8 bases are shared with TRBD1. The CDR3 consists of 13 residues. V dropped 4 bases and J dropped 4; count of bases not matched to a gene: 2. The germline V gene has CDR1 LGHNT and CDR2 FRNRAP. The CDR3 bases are TGTGCTAGTGGTTGGACAGGGCGCACTGAAGCTTTCTTT. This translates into CASGWTGRTEAFF.

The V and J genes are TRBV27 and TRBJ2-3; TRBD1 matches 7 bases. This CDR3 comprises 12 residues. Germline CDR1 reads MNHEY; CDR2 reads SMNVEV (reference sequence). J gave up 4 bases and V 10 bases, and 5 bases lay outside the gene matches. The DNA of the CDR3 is TGTGCCATAGGGGGCCCCGCAGATACGCAGTATTTT. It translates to CAIGGPADTQYF.

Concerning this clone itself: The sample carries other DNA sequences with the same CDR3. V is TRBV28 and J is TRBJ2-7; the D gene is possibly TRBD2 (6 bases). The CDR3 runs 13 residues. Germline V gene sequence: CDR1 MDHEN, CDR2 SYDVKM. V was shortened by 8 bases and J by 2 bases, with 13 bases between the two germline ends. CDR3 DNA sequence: TGTGCCAGCGAGGGCGGGGCCACCTACGAGCAGTACTTC. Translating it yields CASEGGATYEQYF.

In DNA, the CDR3 is TGTGCCAGCAGTTTAATCCCCCCTTTATCCTTTAGCAATCAGCCCCAGCATTTT. This gives the protein CASSLIPPLSFSNQPQHF. The chain recombines TRBV27 with TRBJ1-5; D gene ambiguous. Trimming pared 2 bases from V and 0 bases from J, leaving 17 bases between. This CDR3 region has 18 residues. The V gene's germline CDR1 is MNHEY and CDR2 SMNVEV (reference sequence).

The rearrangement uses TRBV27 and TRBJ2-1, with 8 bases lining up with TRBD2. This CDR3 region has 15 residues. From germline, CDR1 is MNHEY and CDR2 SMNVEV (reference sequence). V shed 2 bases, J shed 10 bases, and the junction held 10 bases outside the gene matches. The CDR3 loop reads CASSLRGGGVGEQFF. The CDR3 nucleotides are TGTGCCAGCAGTTTACGGGGGGGAGGGGTTGGGGAGCAGTTCTTC.

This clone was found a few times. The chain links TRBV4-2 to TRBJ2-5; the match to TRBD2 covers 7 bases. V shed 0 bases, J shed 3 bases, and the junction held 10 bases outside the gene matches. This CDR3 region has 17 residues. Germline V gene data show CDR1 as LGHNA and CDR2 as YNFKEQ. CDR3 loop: CASSQDASGFLEETQYF. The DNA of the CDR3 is TGTGCCAGCAGCCAAGACGCTAGCGGATTCCTGGAAGAGACCCAGTACTTC.